The 24 T cell receptor beta chains in this list originate from one sample, sequenced in a study of cytomegalovirus exposure and HLA in healthy donors. Both 60 Vbeta primers and 13 Jbeta primers went into the PCR. Data came from immunoSEQ multiplex PCR; TCRdb stores just in-frame clones and leaves some out. This sample carries roughly 110,000 clones, 81% of them seen once, and the ten largest clones take approximately 2.4%. Source material: PBMCs. These TCRs come from a man aged 30 to 39 in good health and CMV-seronegative.

The rearrangement uses TRBV5-1 and TRBJ2-1, with 9 bases that match TRBD2. Germline V CDR1 and CDR2: SGHRS, YFSETQ. The CDR3 sequence is 15 residues long. Unmatched junction bases numbered 0, after V lost 0 bases and J lost 2 bases. The DNA for the CDR3 is TGCGCCAGCAGCTTGGGCGGGGGGGCCTACAATGAGCAGTTCTTC. This gives the protein CASSLGGGAYNEQFF.

The chain carries TRBV14 and TRBJ2-5; 16 bases map to TRBD2. V lost 2 bases, J lost 4 bases, and 4 bases stayed unmatched. Germline V gives CDR1 SGHDN, CDR2 FVKESK. The CDR3 extends over 17 amino acids. In nucleotides, the CDR3 is TGTGCCAGCAGCCAACCGGGACTAGCGGGGGGGCGAGAGACCCAGTACTTC. Translation: CASSQPGLAGGRETQYF.

The chain joins TRBV11-2 to TRBJ2-7, with 7 bases fitting TRBD2. CDR1 is SGHAT and CDR2 is FQNNGV in the germline V gene. This CDR3 comprises 18 residues. V shed 1 base, J shed 1 base, and the junction held 13 bases outside the gene matches. Here the CDR3 DNA reads TGTGCCAGCAGCTTAGCCTGGGCTTCTAGCGGCCCTTCCTACGAGCAGTACTTC. Its protein product is CASSLAWASSGPSYEQYF.

The rearrangement uses TRBV29-1 and TRBJ1-2; a possible D gene is TRBD1 (6 bases). In germline, CDR1 is SQVTM, CDR2 ANQGSEA. Trimming pared 3 bases from V and 3 bases from J, leaving 11 bases between. This CDR3 has 13 amino acids. CDR3 residues: CSVDMDRDYGYTF. The CDR3 nucleotides read TGCAGCGTTGATATGGACAGAGACTATGGCTACACCTTC. The variable domain in full, completed from reference TRBV29-1 and TRBJ1-2, reads SAVISQKPSRDICQRGTSLTIQCQVDSQVTMMFWYRQQPGQSLTLIATANQGSEATYESGFVIDKFPISRPNLTFSTLTVSNMSPEDSSIYLCSVDMDRDYGYTFGSGTRLTVV.

The chain uses TRBV30 and TRBJ2-7; 7 nucleotides align to TRBD1. The CDR3 has 13 residues. Germline V gives CDR1 GTSNPN, CDR2 SVGIG (reference sequence). V was clipped by 7 bases and J by 0 bases; unmatched bases: 6. The CDR3 sequence: CASLQGSSYEQYF. CDR3 nucleotide sequence: TGTGCCTCGTTACAGGGGAGCTCCTACGAGCAGTACTTC.

This clone was observed a few times. The chain carries TRBV29-1 and TRBJ2-2, with 9 nucleotides matching TRBD1. V shed 6 bases, J shed 2 bases, and the junction held 7 bases outside the gene matches. Germline V lookup: CDR1 SQVTM, CDR2 ANQGSEA. CDR3 length: 15 amino acids. Written as DNA, the CDR3 is TGCAGCGTCCCGGGACAGGGAGGAAACACCGGGGAGCTGTTTTTT. Its protein product is CSVPGQGGNTGELFF.

The V gene is TRBV6-1, the J gene TRBJ1-5; 7 nucleotides match TRBD1. V shed 6 bases, J shed 2 bases, and the junction held 7 bases outside the gene matches. The CDR3 runs to 15 residues. Looked up from germline, CDR1 is MNHNS and CDR2 is SASEGT. CDR3 sequence reads: CASSQTGRGNQPQHF. DNA for the CDR3: TGTGCCAGCAGCCAGACAGGGAGAGGCAATCAGCCCCAGCATTTT.

Only a few counts were recorded for this clone. The chain links TRBV6-1 to TRBJ1-4; no firm D call. Germline CDR1 reads MNHNS; CDR2 reads SASEGT. The length of the CDR3 is 15 residues. V was pared by 2 bases and J by 5 bases, with 12 bases between. CDR3 bases: TGTGCCAGCAGTGAATTCCCCGCTAGCAATGAAAAACTGTTTTTT. Its protein product is CASSEFPASNEKLFF.

This clone showed up just once. One junction end disagrees with the germline gene, perhaps due to a read error. The chain joins TRBV7-7 to TRBJ2-5; 10 nucleotides match TRBD2. Germline CDR1 SSHAT, CDR2 FNYEAQ (reference sequence). The CDR3 is 15 residues long. CDR3 DNA sequence: TGTGCTAGCAGGCGCGTACTAGCGGGATCGGAGACCCAGTACTTC. Its translation is CASRRVLAGSETQYF.

The rearrangement links TRBV9 to TRBJ2-1; TRBD1 might be the D (5 bases). The CDR3 runs 16 residues. V lost 0 bases and J lost 0, with 10 bases in between. The V gene's germline CDR1 is SGDLS and CDR2 YYNGEE. CDR3 sequence reads: CASSVEGAPSYNEQFF. In DNA form, the CDR3 reads TGTGCCAGCAGCGTAGAAGGGGCTCCCTCCTACAATGAGCAGTTCTTC.

The V gene is TRBV10-1, the J gene TRBJ2-5; 9 bases align to TRBD1. V lost 6 bases, J lost 3 bases, and 8 bases stayed unmatched. The CDR3 spans 15 residues. Germline V gene lookup returns CDR1 WNHNN and CDR2 SYGVQD (reference sequence). The CDR3 spells CASSAHGTGKETQYF. The CDR3 DNA follows: TGCGCCAGCAGCGCCCACGGGACAGGGAAAGAGACCCAGTACTTC.

The chain employs TRBV27 and TRBJ2-7, with D perhaps matching TRBD2 (7 bases). V shed 5 bases and J shed 6 bases, with 14 bases lying between them. The CDR3 runs 13 residues. The germline V gene has CDR1 MNHEY and CDR2 SMNVEV (reference sequence). Here the CDR3 reads CASSIGGHGEQYF. CDR3 nucleotides: TGTGCCAGCAGTATCGGGGGGCACGGCGAGCAGTACTTC.

The CDR3 sequence is CASSLSQGYTTQYF. In DNA, the CDR3 is TGTGCCAGCAGTTTAAGTCAGGGGTACACAACGCAGTATTTT. The rearrangement joins TRBV28 to TRBJ2-3; a weak D match, TRBD1 (6 bases). Germline V lookup: CDR1 MDHEN, CDR2 SYDVKM. The V end was cut by 2 bases, the J end by 9 bases, with 15 bases between. This CDR3 is 14 amino acids long.

This clone was counted a single time. The chain couples TRBV19 to TRBJ1-1, with D maybe TRBD1 (6 bases). V was shortened by 5 bases and J by 4 bases, with 11 bases between the two germline ends. The CDR3 loop spans 13 amino acids. Germline V CDR1 and CDR2: LNHDA, SQIVND (reference sequence). CDR3 in amino acids: CASSLRGGTEAFF. The DNA for the CDR3 is TGTGCCAGTAGTCTCCGAGGGGGCACTGAAGCTTTCTTT.

CDR3 sequence (DNA): TGTGCCAGCAGCCCCCCTTTTGGTTCCTTAGGACTAGCGGGAGTGGACGAGCAGTACTTC. It codes for CASSPPFGSLGLAGVDEQYF. The chain links TRBV5-4 to TRBJ2-7, with TRBD2 identical over 13 bases. Germline V gene sequence: CDR1 SGHNT, CDR2 YYREEE (reference sequence). CDR3 length equals 20 residues. V lost 4 bases, J lost 5 bases, and 21 bases stayed unmatched.

The chain couples TRBV5-4 to TRBJ2-5; 8 bases map to TRBD2. J lost 4 bases, V lost 4 bases, and 9 bases had no gene match. CDR1 and CDR2 (germline): SGHNT, YYREEE (reference sequence). The CDR3 runs 15 residues. The CDR3 coding sequence is TGTGCCAGCAGCCCGTCGTCGGGGGGGGGAGAGACCCAGTACTTC. Amino acids: CASSPSSGGGETQYF.

The chain links TRBV30 to TRBJ1-1, with D uncertain. Deletions cut 4 bases from V and 3 bases from J, with 9 bases between. CDR3 length equals 12 residues. Germline V gives CDR1 GTSNPN, CDR2 SVGIG (reference sequence). CDR3 DNA sequence: TGTGCCTGGATCCCCGGGGACACTGAAGCTTTCTTT. Amino acids: CAWIPGDTEAFF.

This clone was detected once. This sequence joins TRBV27 and TRBJ2-7; D is possibly TRBD1 (6 bases). The germline CDR1 and CDR2 sequences are MNHEY and SMNVEV (reference sequence). Between the trimmed V and J ends, which lost 2 bases and 3 bases, there was a span of 8 bases. This CDR3 has 13 residues. In nucleotides, the CDR3 is TGTGCCAGCAGTTTAACAGGGCACTACGAGCAGTACTTC. Its protein is CASSLTGHYEQYF.

The chain has TRBV10-2 and TRBJ1-3; TRBD1 might be the D (5 bases). Germline V gene data show CDR1 as WSHSY and CDR2 as SAAADI. The CDR3 runs to 16 residues. Between the trimmed V and J ends, which lost 2 bases and 2 bases, there was a span of 13 bases. DNA for the CDR3: TGCGCCAGCAGTGAGGGTAGGCGGGGACCTGGAAACACCATATATTTT. Its translation: CASSEGRRGPGNTIYF.

The chain uses TRBV4-2 and TRBJ2-7, with TRBD2 matching over 10 bases. The CDR3 spans 14 residues. In germline, CDR1 is LGHNA, CDR2 YNFKEQ. The ends lost 1 base at V and 5 bases at J; junction bases unmatched: 2. CDR3 DNA sequence: TGTGCCAGCAGCCAAGGGCTAGCGGGGGACGAGCAGTACTTC. Its protein product is CASSQGLAGDEQYF.

This sequence joins TRBV5-5 and TRBJ2-3; 7 bases fit TRBD1. Germline V gene data show CDR1 as SGHKS and CDR2 as YYEKEE (reference sequence). V shed 6 bases and J 5 bases; nucleotides not matched to a gene: 9. This CDR3 region has 14 residues. This CDR3 is CASTLSDREDTQYF. The CDR3 DNA reads TGTGCCAGCACCCTATCCGACAGGGAAGATACGCAGTATTTT.

The chain is built from TRBV21-1 and TRBJ1-4; the table's D call, TRBD1, has no DNA check behind it. TRBV21-1 is described as a pseudogene. CDR3 length: 13 residues. CDR3 nucleotides: TGTGCCAGCAGCCCCAGGGGGAGTGAAAAACTGTTTTTT. It yields the protein CASSPRGSEKLFF.

This rearrangement joins TRBV30 to TRBJ2-7; maybe TRBD2 (6 bases). This CDR3 has 12 residues. Germline CDR1 and CDR2: GTSNPN and SVGIG (reference sequence). The V gene lost 2 bases and the J gene lost 5 bases, with 10 bases spanning the gap. The CDR3 reads CAWSSRGDEQYF. In DNA, the CDR3 is TGTGCCTGGAGTTCTCGCGGGGACGAGCAGTACTTC.

V is TRBV10-2 and J is TRBJ2-7; the match to TRBD2 covers 9 bases. Germline lookup yields CDR1 WSHSY and CDR2 SAAADI. The CDR3 spans 15 residues. Unmatched junction bases numbered 11, after V lost 7 bases and J lost 4 bases. In DNA, the CDR3 is TGCGCCAGCATTGATCCGAGCGGGGGGTCGTACGAGCAGTACTTC. It specifies CASIDPSGGSYEQYF.